This TCR beta chain was recorded in a study of T cells after yellow fever vaccination. Notes on the study in general: Although most clonotypes did not, a small share appeared in both CD4 and CD8 compartments. Most clones from primary vaccination resurfaced after the booster (around 97% CD4, around 89% CD8).

One entry per CDR3 protein, called by TCRdb with MiXCR from the 5' RACE reads. The table lists some 390,000 distinct CDR3 sequences, 18% of them singletons, with roughly a sixth in the top ten. To note about this clonotype: The target antigen is unknown.

The CDR3 sequence is 12 residues long. Germline CDR1 and CDR2: DFQATT and SNEGSKA (reference sequence). Trimming took 1 base from V and 2 from J, leaving 4 bases between them. The TCR comes from a man in his late teens or twenties who received the YFV17D yellow fever vaccine. The V gene is TRBV20-1, the J gene TRBJ2-3; D gene uncertain. Sequencing used PBMCs, obtained before the yellow fever booster vaccination. The DNA for the CDR3 is TGCAGTGCTAGAGCGCTCACAGATACGCAGTATTTT. The encoded protein is CSARALTDTQYF.